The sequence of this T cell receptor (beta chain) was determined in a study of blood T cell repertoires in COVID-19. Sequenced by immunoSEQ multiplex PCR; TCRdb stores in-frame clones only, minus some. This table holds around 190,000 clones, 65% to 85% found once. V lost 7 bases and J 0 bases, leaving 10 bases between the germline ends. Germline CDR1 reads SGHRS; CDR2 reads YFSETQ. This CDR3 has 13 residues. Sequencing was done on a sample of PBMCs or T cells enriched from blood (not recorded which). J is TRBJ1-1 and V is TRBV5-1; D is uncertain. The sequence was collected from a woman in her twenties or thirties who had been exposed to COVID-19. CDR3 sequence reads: CASRKELNTEAFF. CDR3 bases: TGCGCCAGCCGAAAGGAGTTGAACACTGAAGCTTTCTTT. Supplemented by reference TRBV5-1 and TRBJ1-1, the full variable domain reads KAGVTQTPRYLIKTRGQQVTLSCSPISGHRSVSWYQQTPGQGLQFLFEYFSETQRNKGNFPGRFSGRQFSNSRSEMNVSTLELGDSALYLCASRKELNTEAFFGQGTRLTVV.